This is a list of T cell receptor beta chains from one sample in a study of human T cells and chemical hapten exposure. TCRdb fed the RACE reads into MiXCR, producing one record per CDR3 protein. The repertoire holds fewer than 100,000 distinct CDR3 sequences, around a tenth seen once, with around 1.4% in the top ten. The material sequenced was whole blood, taken in connection with sensitization to the hapten diphenylcyclopropenone (DPC). These receptor sequences come from a man aged 18 to 30 with alopecia areata. Some clones in this sample may be carry-over from other donors' samples. CDR3s leave out the opening cysteine and the closing phenylalanine or tryptophan. Fields, in order: J gene, V gene, CDR3 protein.

TRBJ2-1	TRBV11-2	ASSLAGGSNEQF
TRBJ2-5	TRBV7-3	ASKRTGAEETQY
TRBJ1-1	TRBV6-2/TRBV6-3	ASSYSAGYMNTEAF
TRBJ1-1	TRBV20-1	SAKRTGIPEAF
TRBJ1-5	TRBV20-1	SAKGGRGSNQPQH
TRBJ2-1	TRBV5-1	ASSLATGGFNEQF
TRBJ1-2	TRBV4-3	ASSQDFVRDLGYT
TRBJ2-1	TRBV29-1	SVFAGPSEQF
TRBJ1-4	TRBV11-2	ASSLEDRGVISNEKLF
TRBJ2-1	TRBV21-1	ASSKVSGASYNEQF
TRBJ1-6	TRBV3-1	ASSQGQGSGSPLH
TRBJ1-5	TRBV16	ASSRQANQPQH
TRBJ1-1	TRBV9	ASSLRGATEAF
TRBJ1-1	TRBV11-2	ASSLMGSEAF
TRBJ2-7	TRBV4-1	ASSPLLDNYEQY
TRBJ2-5	TRBV7-3	ASSLNGARETQY
TRBJ1-1	TRBV29-1	SVVAGTEAF
TRBJ2-2	TRBV4-3	ASSQAKSGELF
TRBJ1-6	TRBV7-6	ASSETRGSPLH
TRBJ1-2	TRBV12-3/TRBV12-4	ASRQTSLGYT
TRBJ1-3	TRBV2	ASSEEGGSGNTIY
TRBJ1-1	TRBV7-2	ASSINLGIGFRNTEAF
TRBJ1-1	TRBV7-9	ASSLRTGKAF
TRBJ2-5	TRBV2	ASSGLLASRETQY
TRBJ1-1	TRBV11-2	ASSVGFTEAF
TRBJ2-2	TRBV6-2/TRBV6-3	ASSYPEVAGTGELF
TRBJ2-1	TRBV18	ASSPTTTYNEQF
TRBJ1-1	TRBV28	ASSREWARNTEAF
TRBJ2-6	TRBV10-3	AISEPLAGGAHGANVLT
TRBJ1-3	TRBV5-6	ASSRGRHSGNTIY
TRBJ1-1	TRBV5-6	ASSLSWNTEAF
TRBJ1-1	TRBV7-9	ASSFPAGTGSTEAF
TRBJ2-7	TRBV18	ASSPPQRHLYEQY
TRBJ2-5	TRBV7-6	ASSLEWGITETQY